This passage covers 8 T cell receptor beta chains from one sample sequenced in a study of Tregs in tolerant kidney transplant recipients. Produced via immunoSEQ multiplex PCR; TCRdb's table is partial and in-frame only. The table records tens of thousands of clones, roughly 92% of them present only once. Material for sequencing was CD8+ T cells from blood. The receptor set was obtained from a human donor in good health.

This clone showed up just a few times. The chain employs TRBV6-5 and TRBJ2-7; possibly TRBD1 for D (5 bases). The CDR3 is 15 amino acids. The ends were cut back, 5 bases at V and 3 bases at J, with 17 bases in the middle. The germline V gene has CDR1 MNHEY and CDR2 SVGAGI. The CDR3 here is CASSVDTGRNYEQYF. DNA for the CDR3: TGTGCCAGCAGTGTTGACACAGGTAGGAACTACGAGCAGTACTTC.

J is TRBJ1-1 and V is TRBV27; 8 bases map to TRBD1. Germline CDR1 reads MNHEY; CDR2 reads SMNVEV (reference sequence). The CDR3 is made up of 15 amino acids. Trimming at V came to 0 bases and at J to 4 bases, leaving 4 bases not matched to a gene. The CDR3 loop reads CASSLSRQGSTEAFF. The DNA of the CDR3 is TGTGCCAGCAGTTTATCGAGACAGGGGAGCACTGAAGCTTTCTTT.

With respect to this clone: The junction does not match germline at one end; this may be a read error. V is TRBV14 and J is TRBJ2-7; 9 nucleotides align to TRBD2. Germline CDR1 SGHDN, CDR2 FVKESK. CDR3 length equals 17 residues. The CDR3 bases are TGTGCCGGCAGCCCTTCCTTAGCGGGAGAAGGTAGCGACGAGCAGTACTTC. This codes for CAGSPSLAGEGSDEQYF. Full variable domain (rest looked up from reference TRBV14 and TRBJ2-7): EAGVTQFPSHSVIEKGQTVTLRCDPISGHDNLYWYRRVMGKEIKFLLHFVKESKQDESGMPNNRFLAERTGGTYSTLKVQPAELEDSGVYFCAGSPSLAGEGSDEQYFGPGTRLTVT.

The count of this clone is one. J is TRBJ1-3 and V is TRBV2; D might be TRBD1 (6 bases). The CDR3 length is 14 residues. The germline V and J ends were trimmed by 8 bases and 0 bases, with 11 bases remaining between them. CDR1 is SNHLY, CDR2 FYNNEI, per germline. The CDR3 region has the DNA TGTGCCAGCGCCGACAGGATCTCTGGAAACACCATATATTTT. Protein product: CASADRISGNTIYF. Full variable domain (remainder filled in from reference TRBV2 and TRBJ1-3): EPEVTQTPSHQVTQMGQEVILRCVPISNHLYFYWYRQILGQKVEFLVSFYNNEISEKSEIFDDQFSVERPDGSNFTLKIRSTKLEDSAMYFCASADRISGNTIYFGEGSWLTVV.

The chain joins TRBV5-6 to TRBJ1-2; TRBD1 matches 7 bases. This CDR3 region has 14 residues. With V trimmed by 3 bases and J by 3 bases, 5 bases remained unmatched. Germline lookup yields CDR1 SGHDT and CDR2 YYEEEE. The DNA of the CDR3 is TGTGCCAGCAGCTACGGGACAGCAGACTATGGCTACACCTTC. Translated, it gives CASSYGTADYGYTF.

The V call is TRBV4-2, the J call TRBJ1-1; TRBD1 might be the D (6 bases). Germline-derived CDR1 and CDR2 are LGHNA and YNFKEQ. The CDR3 has 13 amino acids. The V end lost 3 bases, the J end lost 4 bases, and 9 bases lay between the germline ends. The CDR3 loop is CASSQETGTEAFF. DNA of the CDR3: TGTGCCAGCAGCCAGGAGACAGGCACTGAAGCTTTCTTT.

The V call is TRBV7-8, the J call TRBJ1-2; D might be TRBD1 (5 bases). V was trimmed by 5 bases and J by 4 bases, leaving 11 bases between them. The CDR3 has 13 residues. In germline, CDR1 is SGHVS, CDR2 FQNEAQ. CDR3 coding DNA: TGTGCCAGCAGCCCCGGGACCTTCTATGGCTACACCTTC. Translating it yields CASSPGTFYGYTF.

This clone was detected a few times. The V and J genes are TRBV7-9 and TRBJ2-2; unclear D gene. The CDR3 is made up of 11 amino acids. Germline values: CDR1 SEHNR, CDR2 FQNEAQ (reference sequence). Trimming took off 2 bases at V and 6 bases at J, with 1 base between the two ends. The CDR3 region is CASSLSGELFF. In nucleotides, the CDR3 is TGTGCCAGCAGCTTATCCGGGGAGCTGTTTTTT. Based on the CDR3 plus reference TRBV7-9 and TRBJ2-2, the full variable domain is DTGVSQNPRHKITKRGQNVTFRCDPISEHNRLYWYRQTLGQGPEFLTYFQNEAQLEKSRLLSDRFSAERPKGSFSTLEIQRTEQGDSAMYLCASSLSGELFFGEGSRLTVL.